The present TCR beta chain was sequenced within a study of OX40 agonist ivuxolimab in advanced cancers. As for the study more broadly: The costimulatory receptor OX40 (CD134) was targeted by ivuxolimab, a fully human IgG2 agonistic monoclonal antibody. Intravenous ivuxolimab was administered to patients every 2 weeks at six dose levels: 0.01, 0.1, 0.3, 1.5, 3 and 10 mg/kg. Of the approximately 54 dose-escalation patients, hepatocellular carcinoma was present in roughly 19, melanoma in roughly 15, renal cell carcinoma in 9 and head and neck cancer in 9. A male proportion of approximately 83% and a mean age of around 60 years, ranging from about 20 to 80, were recorded for the dose-escalation cohort. Prior anti-PD-1, anti-PD-L1 or anti-CTLA-4 therapy was permitted, and approximately 40% of dose-escalation patients had received checkpoint inhibitors. Partial responses occurred in three dose-escalation patients, of whom one had hepatocellular carcinoma and two had cutaneous melanoma. Peripheral TCRbeta sequencing was intended to test whether TCR sequence diversity was altered and clonal T-cell expansion was caused by ivuxolimab. The monotherapy dose-escalation portion (N ≈ 55 patients) of the phase I ivuxolimab trial is reported in the paper. Broad study findings and their caveats: In partial responders in the 0.1-3.0 mg/kg groups, normalized peripheral clonal expansion was found to be among the lowest, especially among CD8+ T cells. Low levels of normalized T-cell clonal expansion were also seen in some nonresponding patients. On average, CD8+ T cells showed more expanded clones than CD4+ T cells after ivuxolimab. At doses of 0.1 to 3.0 mg/kg, clonal expansion of both CD4+ and CD8+ blood T cells was observed from baseline to week 6. The antigen specificity of the clonally expanded peripheral T cells was not determined.

To sequence the TCRbeta CDR3 region, genomic DNA was isolated from the sorted cells. The immunoSEQ Assay was used to sequence the TCRbeta CDR3 regions. TCRdb took over this immuneACCESS table, retaining in-frame rearrangements with V and J assigned. Such tables are incomplete; in checked studies, under half of the missing clones stem from an unresolved V gene, and the remainder is unexplained. The sample table holds under 65,000 clones, of which 80% to 95% were seen once. The ten most abundant clones make up around 9.3% of the sample. As for this clone: It lacks a known antigen. No base qualities exist here, and no much larger clone lies one base off it.

CDR1 SEHNR and CDR2 FQNEAQ were looked up in the germline V gene (reference sequence). The CDR3 spans 15 residues, from the cysteine through the phenylalanine. Only CDR3 DNA is held: 45 bases, read in frame from base 1. A distance of 15 bases separates the germline ends of V and J, which lose 5 bases and 1 base respectively. Patients with a history of autoimmune disease or receiving systemic immunosuppression were excluded from the trial. In every dose cohort, peripheral blood was drawn for TCR sequencing at baseline, cycle 4 day 1, and cycle 7 day 1. Samples were obtained from an open-label, multicenter, first-in-human phase I dose-escalation trial of ivuxolimab. Adults with locally advanced or metastatic melanoma, renal cell, hepatocellular, or head and neck squamous cell carcinoma were enrolled in the trial. CD4+ and CD8+ T cells were sorted separately from peripheral blood before TCR sequencing.

This specimen was CD4+ or CD8+ T cells sorted from blood, taken in a trial of the OX40 agonist ivuxolimab. In this chain, TRBV7-9 is recombined with TRBJ2-7, with a weak D call of TRBD1 (5 bases match). The TCR comes from an adult with an advanced solid tumor such as melanoma, head and neck, liver or kidney cancer. The nucleotide sequence is TGTGCCAGCAGCCCAGCAGGGTTAGGGTCCTACGAGCAGTACTTC. The encoded protein is CASSPAGLGSYEQYF.